Reported below is one T cell receptor (beta chain). This entry comes from a study of blood T cell repertoires in COVID-19. Using immunoSEQ multiplex PCR, the repertoire was profiled, and TCRdb retains in-frame clones only, with some absent. The data show 50,000 to 70,000 clones, about 80% seen once. V lost 7 bases and J lost 3, with 15 bases in between. The CDR3 is 15 amino acids. From germline, CDR1 is MDHEN and CDR2 SYDVKM. The source of this sequence is a man between 60 and 70 years old with acute or convalescent COVID-19. The source material was peripheral blood. This rearrangement joins TRBV28 to TRBJ2-2; the D gene is possibly TRBD2 (7 bases). The CDR3 protein is CASTGGRFYTGELFF. CDR3 coding DNA: TGTGCCAGCACGGGGGGCCGATTCTACACCGGGGAGCTGTTTTTT.